One and the same sample provided the 28 T cell receptor beta chains below, sequenced in a study of T cell responses to AZD1222 COVID-19 vaccine (dated by TCRdb to about 2021). The label giving this sample's time point can be read as: baseline before first vaccination. This specimen's treatment or condition label, per the study, means: meningococcal conjugate vaccine given as trial control. To prepare the library, the immunoSEQ multiplex PCR assay was applied. TCRdb obtained this table from immuneACCESS and retained in-frame rearrangements with V and J assigned. These tables miss some clones; where compared with another copy, unresolved V genes account for less than half of the shortfall, and the remainder is unexplained. This sample is represented by 120,000 or so clones; approximately 85% of them were singletons. The ten top clones hold roughly a sixth of the sample. The sequenced sample was peripheral blood, obtained on day 0 of MenACWY control vaccination. The origin of the receptors is an adult in good health.

This sequence joins TRBV2 and TRBJ1-6; tentatively, D is TRBD1 (6 bases). Trimming cost V 11 bases and J 4 bases, with 12 bases left between them. The germline CDR1 and CDR2 sequences are SNHLY and FYNNEI. This CDR3 comprises 13 residues. This CDR3 reads CAWRTVYNSPLHF. The CDR3 DNA follows: TGTGCCTGGAGGACAGTGTATAATTCACCCCTCCACTTT.

This clone was detected a few times. The chain uses TRBV5-1 and TRBJ1-1, with D possibly being TRBD1 (5 bases). The CDR3 runs to 14 residues. The germline V gene has CDR1 SGHRS and CDR2 YFSETQ. The germline V and J ends were trimmed by 4 bases and 4 bases, with 14 bases remaining between them. The CDR3 protein is CASSRMGGSTEAFF. The CDR3 DNA follows: TGCGCCAGCAGCCGGATGGGGGGAAGCACTGAAGCTTTCTTT.

The chain is built from TRBV28 and TRBJ2-7; D remains ambiguous. This CDR3 comprises 13 residues. Germline V gives CDR1 MDHEN, CDR2 SYDVKM. V was cut by 6 bases and J by 2 bases, with 11 bases left in between. The CDR3 reads CASSLTAAYEQYF. The CDR3, as DNA: TGTGCCAGCAGCTTGACCGCGGCCTACGAGCAGTACTTC. Complete variable domain (other parts from reference TRBV28 and TRBJ2-7): DVKVTQSSRYLVKRTGEKVFLECVQDMDHENMFWYRQDPGLGLRLIYFSYDVKMKEKGDIPEGYSVSREKKERFSLILESASTNQTSMYLCASSLTAAYEQYFGPGTRLTVT.

The rearrangement links TRBV6-6 to TRBJ1-5; D remains ambiguous. CDR3 size: 15 residues. V was shortened by 4 bases and J by 1 base, with 11 bases between the two germline ends. Germline CDR1 reads MNHNY; CDR2 reads SVGAGI (reference sequence). This chain's CDR3 is CASSFRRTSNQPQHF. CDR3 nucleotides: TGTGCCAGCAGTTTTCGACGGACGAGCAATCAGCCCCAGCATTTT.

This sequence joins TRBV5-1 and TRBJ2-7, with 7 bases identical to TRBD1. Trimming took 4 bases from V and 4 from J; bases not matched to a gene: 5. Germline V gene sequence: CDR1 SGHRS, CDR2 YFSETQ. The CDR3 extends over 13 amino acids. CDR3 in amino acids: CASSPWTGYEQYF. The DNA of the CDR3 is TGCGCCAGCAGCCCATGGACAGGTTACGAGCAGTACTTC. The full variable domain, its missing parts supplied by reference TRBV5-1 and TRBJ2-7, is KAGVTQTPRYLIKTRGQQVTLSCSPISGHRSVSWYQQTPGQGLQFLFEYFSETQRNKGNFPGRFSGRQFSNSRSEMNVSTLELGDSALYLCASSPWTGYEQYFGPGTRLTVT.

This chain links TRBV9 with TRBJ2-1, with TRBD1 as a possible D gene (6 bases). The CDR3 runs 15 residues. The V gene lost 0 bases and the J gene lost 7 bases, with 14 bases spanning the gap. In germline, CDR1 is SGDLS, CDR2 YYNGEE. CDR3 nucleotide sequence: TGTGCCAGCAGCGTAGTCCTGGGGGCGAGGAATGAGCAGTTCTTC. Translation: CASSVVLGARNEQFF.

The chain uses TRBV5-1 and TRBJ2-7; D remains unclear. Germline lookup yields CDR1 SGHRS and CDR2 YFSETQ. Trimming took off 0 bases at V and 6 bases at J, with 10 bases between the two ends. This CDR3 spans 13 amino acids. Here the CDR3 DNA reads TGCGCCAGCAGCTTGGAGGCAGGTCGCGAGCAGTACTTC. Its translation is CASSLEAGREQYF.

J is TRBJ2-1 and V is TRBV7-9, with 7 bases that match TRBD2. V shed 5 bases, J shed 8 bases, and the junction held 9 bases outside the gene matches. This CDR3 comprises 14 residues. Germline-derived CDR1 and CDR2 are SEHNR and FQNEAQ (reference sequence). The CDR3 DNA sequence: TGTGCCAGCAGCCCTTCACTAGCGAGGCATGAGCAGTTCTTC. This gives the protein CASSPSLARHEQFF.

Turning to this clone: Additional DNA sequences in this sample encode the identical CDR3. The chain joins TRBV7-9 to TRBJ1-3; the D is unclear. V was cut by 3 bases and J by 4 bases, with 7 bases left in between. The CDR3 loop spans 13 amino acids. Germline loops: CDR1 SEHNR, CDR2 FQNEAQ (reference sequence). The CDR3 sequence: CASSLGSGNTIYF. The CDR3 DNA reads TGTGCCAGCAGCTTGGGGAGCGGAAACACCATATATTTT.

The chain links TRBV28 to TRBJ2-7; no clear D gene. V was cut by 1 base and J by 1 base, with 8 bases left in between. The germline V gene has CDR1 MDHEN and CDR2 SYDVKM. This CDR3 contains 14 residues. The CDR3 nucleotides read TGTGCCAGCAGTTTATCATCTGGTTCCTACGAGCAGTACTTC. Protein product: CASSLSSGSYEQYF.

This clone has just one count. The V gene is TRBV6-6, the J gene TRBJ2-7; TRBD2 aligns across 8 bases. This CDR3 is built from 16 residues. V shed 0 bases and J 3 bases; nucleotides not matched to a gene: 7. The germline V gene has CDR1 MNHNY and CDR2 SVGAGI (reference sequence). CDR3 nucleotide sequence: TGTGCCAGCAGTTACTCCCCGCGGGAGGACTTCTACGAGCAGTACTTC. Residues: CASSYSPREDFYEQYF.

The chain has TRBV29-1 and TRBJ2-7; D may match TRBD1 or TRBD2 (5 bases each). Trimming took 5 bases from V and 2 from J, leaving 13 bases between them. Germline V gene sequence: CDR1 SQVTM, CDR2 ANQGSEA. There are 13 residues in the CDR3. The CDR3 region is CSVTGTVTYEQYF. Here the CDR3 DNA reads TGCAGCGTTACCGGGACGGTCACCTACGAGCAGTACTTC.

The rearrangement uses TRBV27 and TRBJ2-6, with D possibly TRBD2 on 6 matching bases. This CDR3 region has 16 residues. The V and J ends lost 3 bases and 0 bases respectively, with 9 bases between them. Germline V CDR1 and CDR2: MNHEY, SMNVEV (reference sequence). The CDR3 loop reads CASSFIGGSGANVLTF. In DNA form, the CDR3 reads TGTGCCAGCAGTTTCATCGGGGGCTCTGGGGCCAACGTCCTGACTTTC.

V is TRBV19 and J is TRBJ1-3; TRBD1 agrees at 10 bases. V gave up 9 bases and J gave up 3 bases; unmatched junction bases: 5. This CDR3 is built from 14 residues. Germline-derived CDR1 and CDR2 are LNHDA and SQIVND (reference sequence). The DNA of the CDR3 is TGTGCCAGCAATGGACAGGGGGTTGGAAACACCATATATTTT. As protein: CASNGQGVGNTIYF. The complete variable domain, with remaining parts taken from reference TRBV19 and TRBJ1-3, reads DGGITQSPKYLFRKEGQNVTLSCEQNLNHDAMYWYRQDPGQGLRLIYYSQIVNDFQKGDIAEGYSVSREKKESFPLTVTSAQKNPTAFYLCASNGQGVGNTIYFGEGSWLTVV.

The J gene is TRBJ2-7, the V gene TRBV28; 8 bases match TRBD1. From germline, CDR1 is MDHEN and CDR2 SYDVKM. Trimming at V came to 2 bases and at J to 2 bases, leaving 5 bases not matched to a gene. The CDR3 consists of 15 residues. The CDR3 protein is CASSLPGGYTYEQYF. In DNA, the CDR3 is TGTGCCAGCAGTTTACCAGGGGGCTATACCTACGAGCAGTACTTC.

The J gene is TRBJ2-7, the V gene TRBV7-9; 9 bases match TRBD2. This CDR3 is 14 amino acids long. Trimming at V came to 5 bases and at J to 5 bases, leaving 7 bases not matched to a gene. The V gene's germline CDR1 is SEHNR and CDR2 FQNEAQ (reference sequence). CDR3 amino acids: CASSPIAGANEQYF. The CDR3 coding sequence is TGTGCCAGCAGCCCCATAGCGGGAGCCAACGAGCAGTACTTC.

The sample holds one count of this clone. V is TRBV2 and J is TRBJ2-7; no definite D call. Germline V gene data show CDR1 as SNHLY and CDR2 as FYNNEI. The CDR3 runs 12 residues. The V end was cut by 2 bases, the J end by 0 bases, with 2 bases between. The CDR3 DNA is TGTGCCAGCAGTGAATCCTCCTACGAGCAGTACTTC. Amino acid sequence: CASSESSYEQYF.

The chain employs TRBV3-1 (or the pseudogene TRBV3-2) and TRBJ1-6, with TRBD1 matching over 9 bases. Germline CDR1 reads LGHDT; CDR2 reads YNNKEL (reference sequence). The CDR3 runs 15 residues. J was trimmed by 9 bases and V by 0 bases; bases with no gene match: 3. CDR3 DNA sequence: TGTGCCAGCAGCCAAGATGGACAGGGGCGTTCACCCCTCCACTTT. It is translated as CASSQDGQGRSPLHF.

CDR3 DNA: TGTGCCAGCAGTTCCGGCGGGGCGGTCCAAGAGACCCAGTACTTC. Amino acid sequence: CASSSGGAVQETQYF. This chain links TRBV28 with TRBJ2-5, with a tentative D call TRBD2 (6 bases). Germline CDR1 is MDHEN and CDR2 is SYDVKM. V dropped 4 bases and J dropped 1 base, with 13 bases sitting between them. The CDR3 runs 15 residues.

This clone was counted only a few times. The chain links TRBV5-1 to TRBJ1-3; D unresolved. The germline V and J ends were trimmed by 2 bases and 0 bases, with 12 bases remaining between them. Germline lookup yields CDR1 SGHRS and CDR2 YFSETQ. The length of the CDR3 is 16 residues. The CDR3 bases are TGCGCCAGCAGCTTAAACGGGGTTTACTCTGGAAACACCATATATTTT. This gives the protein CASSLNGVYSGNTIYF.

This chain uses TRBV6-5 with TRBJ2-4, with D unresolved. The V and J ends lost 6 bases and 3 bases respectively, with 6 bases between them. This CDR3 contains 12 residues. Germline-derived CDR1 and CDR2 are MNHEY and SVGAGI. The CDR3 DNA follows: TGTGCCAGCAGCCAGAACAAAAACATTCAGTACTTC. It is translated as CASSQNKNIQYF.

This rearrangement joins TRBV19 to TRBJ1-5; D call uncertain. This CDR3 has 13 amino acids. V dropped 7 bases and J dropped 0 bases, with 7 bases sitting between them. In germline, CDR1 is LNHDA, CDR2 SQIVND (reference sequence). The CDR3 protein is CASTDRSNQPQHF. CDR3 in DNA: TGTGCCAGTACCGATCGTAGCAATCAGCCCCAGCATTTT.

This sequence joins TRBV5-1 and TRBJ2-7; 8 bases are shared with TRBD1. Germline V gives CDR1 SGHRS, CDR2 YFSETQ. This CDR3 spans 14 amino acids. V lost 4 bases, J lost 3 bases, and 6 bases stayed unmatched. Here the CDR3 reads CASSPQGQGYEQYF. CDR3 in DNA: TGCGCCAGCAGCCCGCAAGGACAGGGCTACGAGCAGTACTTC.

V is TRBV12-3 or TRBV12-4 and J is TRBJ2-3; no firm D call. This CDR3 is built from 11 residues. V was pared by 4 bases and J by 8 bases, with 7 bases between. The DNA of the CDR3 is TGTGCCAGCAGTTACAAATCTACGCAGTATTTT. It yields the protein CASSYKSTQYF.

V and J are TRBV19 and TRBJ2-7; possible D gene TRBD1, 6 bases. The CDR3 has 14 residues. The ends were cut back, 5 bases at V and 6 bases at J, with 17 bases in the middle. In germline, CDR1 is LNHDA, CDR2 SQIVND (reference sequence). This CDR3 reads CASSVSRGEGEQYF. The CDR3 nucleotides read TGTGCCAGTAGTGTCTCCAGGGGAGAGGGCGAGCAGTACTTC.

V and J are TRBV5-6 and TRBJ2-7; D may correspond to TRBD1 or TRBD2 (6 bases each). The CDR3 is made up of 14 amino acids. The germline V gene encodes CDR1 SGHDT and CDR2 YYEEEE. V lost 5 bases and J 4 bases, leaving 16 bases between the germline ends. In DNA form, the CDR3 reads TGTGCCAGCAGATGGCAGGGGACTCGGTACGAGCAGTACTTC. Translating gives CASRWQGTRYEQYF.

This clone was seen only once. The gene calls are TRBV19 and TRBJ2-2; D not resolved. This CDR3 is 15 amino acids long. Trimming took 5 bases from V and 2 from J, leaving 12 bases between them. From germline, CDR1 is LNHDA and CDR2 SQIVND (reference sequence). Here the CDR3 DNA reads TGTGCCAGTAGTTCGTGGACCTTAAACACCGGGGAGCTGTTTTTT. Encoded protein: CASSSWTLNTGELFF.

The chain couples TRBV2 to TRBJ1-2; 10 nucleotides match TRBD1. CDR3 size: 14 residues. CDR1 SNHLY and CDR2 FYNNEI come from the germline V gene. After removal of 9 bases from V and 7 bases from J, the junction contained 11 bases not matched to a gene. CDR3: CARTAGQGYSGYTF. CDR3 sequence (DNA): TGTGCCAGAACCGCGGGACAGGGGTACAGTGGCTACACCTTC.